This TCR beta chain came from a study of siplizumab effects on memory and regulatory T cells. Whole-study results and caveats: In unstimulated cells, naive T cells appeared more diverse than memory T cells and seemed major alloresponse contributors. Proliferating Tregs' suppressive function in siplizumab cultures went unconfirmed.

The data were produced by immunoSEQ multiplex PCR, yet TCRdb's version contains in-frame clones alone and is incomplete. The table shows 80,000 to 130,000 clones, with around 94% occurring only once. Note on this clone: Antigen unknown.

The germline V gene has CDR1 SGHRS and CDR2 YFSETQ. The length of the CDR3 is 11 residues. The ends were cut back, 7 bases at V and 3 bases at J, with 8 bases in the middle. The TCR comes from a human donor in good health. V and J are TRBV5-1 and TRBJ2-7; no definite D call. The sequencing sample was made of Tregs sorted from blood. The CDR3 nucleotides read TGCGCCAGCTCGACCCTCTACGAGCAGTACTTC. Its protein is CASSTLYEQYF. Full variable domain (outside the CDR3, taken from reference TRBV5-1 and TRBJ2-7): KAGVTQTPRYLIKTRGQQVTLSCSPISGHRSVSWYQQTPGQGLQFLFEYFSETQRNKGNFPGRFSGRQFSNSRSEMNVSTLELGDSALYLCASSTLYEQYFGPGTRLTVT.